This passage covers 10 T cell receptor beta chains from one sample sequenced in a study of Graves' ophthalmopathy and Graves' hyperthyroidism. As the template, RNA transcripts were used to amplify TCR beta CDR3 regions. The authors performed first-round RT-PCR with HTBI primers and then a second-round multiplex PCR. TCRdb re-derived calls from the multiplex PCR reads in MiXCR, one entry per CDR3 protein. This table holds approximately 37,000 distinct CDR3 sequences, under 65% found once. The sequenced sample consisted of peripheral blood. These receptors all come from an adult man with Graves' ophthalmopathy.

This clonotype ranks as medium-sized (0.01 to 0.1%). The gene calls are TRBV7-6 and TRBJ2-5; no clear D. Germline CDR1 SGHVS, CDR2 FNYEAQ. Between the trimmed V and J ends, which lost 0 bases and 7 bases, there was a span of 6 bases. This CDR3 spans 12 amino acids. CDR3 bases: TGTGCCAGCAGCTTAGCGCGCGGGACCCAGTACTTC. Translation gives CASSLARGTQYF.

This chain links TRBV7-2 with TRBJ1-4; D unresolved. The CDR3 is 16 amino acids. The germline V gene has CDR1 SGHTA and CDR2 FQGNSA. V was shortened by 1 base and J by 3 bases, with 12 bases between the two germline ends. The CDR3 loop is CASSLGWEEANEKLFF. DNA of the CDR3: TGTGCCAGCAGCTTAGGGTGGGAGGAAGCTAATGAAAAACTGTTTTTT.

Remarks on this clonotype: The conserved final phenylalanine or tryptophan is absent from the CDR3, which likely points to a read error. The rearrangement joins TRBV13 to TRBJ2-1, with 8 bases fitting TRBD1. The length of the CDR3 is 13 residues. CDR1 and CDR2 from the germline V gene are PRHDT and FYEKMQ (reference sequence). As DNA, the CDR3 is TGTGACAGCAGCCAGGGGGCGTACAATGAGCAGTTCTGC. It specifies CDSSQGAYNEQFC.

This clonotype counts as medium-sized. The chain recombines TRBV20-1 with TRBJ1-1, with TRBD1 matching 11 bases. This CDR3 has 15 residues. Germline lookup yields CDR1 DFQATT and CDR2 SNEGSKA (reference sequence). The trim removed 3 bases at V and 4 bases at J, leaving 7 bases unmatched. The CDR3 DNA reads TGCAGTGCTAGGGACAGGGGGCGCGGAAGCACTGAAGCTTTCTTT. It yields the protein CSARDRGRGSTEAFF.

This clonotype was observed once. The V gene is TRBV2, the J gene TRBJ1-4; TRBD1 is a possible D gene (6 bases). Germline-derived CDR1 and CDR2 are SNHLY and FYNNEI. This CDR3 region has 18 residues. The V end was cut by 1 base, the J end by 3 bases, with 18 bases between. The CDR3 protein is CASSEVLGAGESNEKLFF. The CDR3 DNA reads as TGTGCCAGCAGTGAAGTGTTGGGGGCTGGGGAATCTAATGAAAAACTGTTTTTT.

This chain links TRBV15 with TRBJ1-2; D ambiguous. V was cut by 1 base and J by 6 bases, with 12 bases left in between. The germline V gene encodes CDR1 LNHNV and CDR2 YYDKDF (reference sequence). This CDR3 has 14 residues. The CDR3 sequence: CATSRGSTGNGYTF. The CDR3 bases are TGTGCCACCAGCAGAGGATCAACGGGGAATGGCTACACCTTC.

This clonotype is a singleton in its sample. The chain joins TRBV7-3 to TRBJ2-3; 12 bases line up with TRBD2. The CDR3 sequence is 16 residues long. Losses at the gene ends were 4 bases for V and 4 bases for J; bases not matched to a gene: 6. Looked up from germline, CDR1 is SGHTA and CDR2 is FQGTGA. The DNA for the CDR3 is TGTGCCAGCAGCTCCCAAGCTAGCGGGGGGGCAGATACGCAGTATTTT. This sequence encodes CASSSQASGGADTQYF.

This clonotype was seen at least ten times. The J gene is TRBJ2-6, the V gene TRBV19; possibly TRBD1 for D (5 bases). Trimming took 4 bases from V and 0 from J, leaving 13 bases between them. Germline lookup yields CDR1 LNHDA and CDR2 SQIVND (reference sequence). The CDR3 runs to 17 residues. CDR3 coding DNA: TGTGCCAGTAGTAGCCCCATGACAGTCTCTGGGGCCAACGTCCTGACTTTC. It translates to CASSSPMTVSGANVLTF.

The chain links TRBV5-1 to TRBJ2-7, with 9 bases lining up with TRBD1. Trimming at V came to 7 bases and at J to 9 bases, leaving 14 bases not matched to a gene. CDR1 is SGHRS and CDR2 is YFSETQ in the germline V gene. The CDR3 spans 14 residues. CDR3 loop: CASSTGTGRDTQYV. For the CDR3, the DNA is TGCGCCAGCTCGACCGGGACAGGGAGGGATACGCAGTACGTC.

Points on this clonotype: Because the CDR3 is missing its conserved closing phenylalanine or tryptophan, this is likely a read error. The limits of the CDR3 on the DNA are not certain, so only TCRdb's listed CDR3 is given. This chain connects TRBV7-2 to TRBJ2-5; the D call of TRBD1 is as the table states it, not checked on the DNA. Germline lookup yields CDR1 SGHTA and CDR2 FQGNSA. The CDR3 spans 20 residues, counting both ends. This chain's CDR3 is CASSHQTKGGGWGYGYTFGS.